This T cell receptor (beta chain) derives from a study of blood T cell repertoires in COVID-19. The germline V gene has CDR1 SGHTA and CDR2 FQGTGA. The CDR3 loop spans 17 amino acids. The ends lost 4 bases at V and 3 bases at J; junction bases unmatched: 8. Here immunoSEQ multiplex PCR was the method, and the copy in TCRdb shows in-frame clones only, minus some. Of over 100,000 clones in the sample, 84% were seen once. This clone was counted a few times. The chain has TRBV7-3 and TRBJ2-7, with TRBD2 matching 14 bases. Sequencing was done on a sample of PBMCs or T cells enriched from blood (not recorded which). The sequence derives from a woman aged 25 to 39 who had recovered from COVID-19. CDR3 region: CASSSPGLAGAFYEQYF. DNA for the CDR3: TGTGCCAGCAGCTCCCCGGGACTAGCGGGAGCCTTCTACGAGCAGTACTTC.